Given below is one T cell receptor (beta chain) in context. Its antigen specificity is not known. No much larger clonotype is one base removed from it; base qualities were not supplied. In total, around 600 healthy bone marrow donors made up the cohort. At the time of sampling, all cohort members were nominally healthy, though unrecorded immune exposures were likely present. The donor tested CMV seropositive and was one of the 289 seropositive cohort members. A peripheral blood sample was collected from each donor, and TCR beta sequencing was performed on peripheral blood mononuclear cells. Genomic DNA extraction from the blood cell samples was performed with the Qiagen DNeasy Blood Extraction Kit. The source of the sample is a study of cytomegalovirus exposure and HLA in healthy donors (dated by TCRdb to about 2017). Context from the whole study: In an earlier analysis of 450 to 750 of the donors, around 290 Gb of sequence data and about 110 million unique TCR beta sequences from 150 million to 200 million T cells were reported. An earlier analysis of 500 to 750 of the donors applied high-throughput TCR beta sequencing to assess whether each TCR beta V gene segment acted as functional or pseudogenic. A separate validation cohort of about 110 different subjects was used in addition to the approximately 640-subject first cohort. Typing coverage differed by locus: A, B, C, DRB1 and DQB1 were typed in roughly 620-640 donors, DQA1 in about 500, DPA1 in some 610, and DPB1 in around 440. Because of strong linkage in the cohort, 5 or 6 DR-DQ haplotypes were treated as single units for association and clustering. To predict cytomegalovirus infection status, the study brought together high-throughput TCR immunosequencing, statistical association of individual TCRs with disease status, and machine learning. HLA typing covered class I and class II loci at four-digit resolution. All discovery cohort repertoires had been generated on a single sequencing platform. The study aimed to test whether signatures of past pathogen exposure could be identified by cataloging public T cell receptors. In the later analysis, no new phenotypic data were used to find candidate immune exposures; instead, reliance was placed on TCR beta sequences and their occurrence across donors. A later analysis re-analyzed previously published TCR beta repertoires from 666 donors and added high-resolution HLA genotyping to study TCR occurrence patterns. Across 300 to 400 genotyped donors of the cohort, an average of about 240,000 unique TCR beta nucleotide sequences per donor were sequenced, and roughly 17% of those sequences were non-productive. The genetic ancestry cluster associated with self-reported Caucasian donors included 70% to 85% of the 398 genotyped donors. An early release that covered 500 to 800 HLA-typed donors contained around 300 gigabases of sequencing data and tens of millions of unique TCR sequences. In a later genetic analysis, genome-wide SNP genotypes for about 65% of the roughly 700 donors were used, and that subset was treated as a discovery cohort. The study used immunosequencing to profile the T cell repertoires of about 670 subjects and linked those repertoires to cytomegalovirus serostatus. Alongside the repertoire data, information on donor age, sex, ethnicity and CMV serostatus was compiled. The study at large found these results: The classifier was reported to diagnose cytomegalovirus status with high specificity and sensitivity in both the original cohort and the validation cohort. A later genetic analysis reported fewer N-insertions in productive TCRs among donors in an Asian-associated ancestry cluster than the roughly 700-donor mean. Because some donors lacked HLA typing at each locus, the association tests relied only on the typed subset. A later analysis associated 15,000 to 20,000 TCR beta sequences with specific HLA alleles at a false discovery rate of 0.05. In a later analysis, TCR association rates were found to vary across HLA loci, with the most associated TCRs seen for DRB1 alleles and the fewest for HLA-C alleles. The presence/absence analyses assumed that sequencing depth was roughly uniform across donors, and that assumption may not be true. For the cohort, immune exposure information was limited to CMV serostatus. An earlier analysis of 450 to 750 of the donors showed that most TCR beta V segments appeared in productive rearrangements either about 87% or about 30% of the time, which broadly matched IMGT annotations. Assigning TCR associations to individual alleles was difficult when HLA alleles, especially DR and DQ, strongly co-occurred. In a later analysis, HLA-associated TCR beta chains showed more clonal expansion and lower generation probabilities than non-associated chains that were equally common. In a later analysis, most CMV-associated TCR beta chains were found to appear HLA-restricted, with HLA associations seemingly driven largely by CMV exposure. A few of the identified cytomegalovirus-associated TCR beta chains were confirmed in vitro to be specific for cytomegalovirus antigens. Correlated functional status among segregating V segments might be attributable to linkage disequilibrium, but an unknown experimental factor could not be ruled out. A group of highly shared sequence variants was considered likely to be a technical artifact of the sequencing pipeline. The study listed 164 TCR beta chains as associated with cytomegalovirus. The earlier analysis of approximately 590 of the donors excluded over 15 rarely observed V segments, including chromosome 9 orphons, because counts were too low. This cohort had only TCR beta chains sequenced, and the lack of alpha or paired-chain data limited which features could be detected. Across donors, most TCR sequences were observed very rarely, whereas some public TCRs were present in many individuals. In a later genetic analysis, a missense DCLRE1C variant was associated with V-gene and J-gene trimming of TCR beta chains, and the association was replicated in an independent cohort. Some IMGT-functional V segments, including TRBV6-2 and TRBV6-3, could not be told apart with the 87-base-pair reads, so those segments were excluded. A further reported finding was that TCR beta sequences accurately predicted the HLA-A and HLA-B alleles for most subjects in the first cohort. The authors suggested that the approach could potentially be extended to other disease states and immunological phenotypes. According to a later analysis, parvovirus B19, influenza, CMV and Epstein-Barr virus appeared linked to several top co-occurrence clusters.

A distance of 14 bases separates the germline ends of V and J, which lose 6 bases and 5 bases respectively. CDR1 and CDR2, looked up from the germline V gene (reference sequence), are SGHKS and YYEKEE. The CDR3 spans 13 residues, from the cysteine through the phenylalanine. The sequence is cut down to CDR3 DNA, 39 bases in frame from base 1. Library preparation used the immunoSEQ multiplex PCR assay. A mixture of 60 forward primers for TCR Vbeta segments and 13 reverse primers for TCR Jbeta segments was used in the multiplex PCR. The CDR3 region of rearranged TCR beta genes was amplified from genomic DNA with a multiplex PCR assay. The amplified TCR beta libraries were sequenced on the Illumina HiSeq System as 87-base-pair reads. The study's own analysis went as follows. A later analysis counted approximately 76 million unique TCR beta chains across the 650 to 800 repertoires, and some 11 million of these chains were shared by at least two donors. Raw reads were error-corrected and collapsed into unique sequences by a nearest-neighbor algorithm in which closely related sequences were merged to remove PCR and sequencing errors. V, D and J gene segments were assigned by aligning CDR3 sequences to IMGT reference sequences. For a sequence to be retained, at least a six-nucleotide match to both a V gene segment and a J gene segment was required. A rearrangement was called productive if the CDR3 had no stop codons and remained in frame with V and J, and every other rearrangement was called non-productive. Following IMGT convention, CDR3 was defined as the stretch from the second conserved V-encoded cysteine up to the conserved J-encoded phenylalanine. In an earlier analysis of 550 to 650 of the donors, sequences lacking an unambiguous match to a single V gene segment were excluded. In an earlier analysis of roughly 600 of the donors, a V segment was called functional when productive rearrangements were above 56.7%, and segregating when the standard deviation between donors exceeded 5%. To diagnose cytomegalovirus status from the catalog of TCR beta chain sequences, a statistical classification framework was built. In a later analysis, V and J genes were assigned by comparing TCR nucleotide sequences against IMGT/GENE-DB human TR gene sequences. In a later analysis, CDR3 sequences and most-parsimonious VDJ recombination scenarios were assigned using the TCRdist pipeline. In a later analysis, each TCR beta chain was defined by its CDR3 amino acid sequence together with its V-gene family, and reads lacking a unique V-gene family were excluded. As a way to deal with suspected cross-contamination and a sequencing artifact, a later analysis dropped more than 500 nucleotide sequences that were highly shared and had low generation probability. In a later analysis, a clonal expansion index for each public chain was calculated from normalized within-repertoire ranks of inferred template counts. In a later analysis, generation probabilities were computed with a VDJ recombination model fitted to out-of-frame rearrangements, and the resulting probabilities were checked against IGoR. In a later analysis, TCR-TCR, TCR-HLA and TCR-CMV co-occurrence was scored with hypergeometric tests, and a repertoire-size bias correction was applied to TCR pairs. False discovery rates were estimated in a later analysis by permuting HLA or CMV assignments 20 times. A later analysis grouped co-occurring TCRs with DBSCAN, adding TCRdist sequence similarity when clustering within HLA-allele-positive subsets. For co-occurrence clustering, repertoires with fewer than 30,000 or more than 120,000 public chains were excluded, along with a handful of repertoires with anomalous nucleotide sharing. TCRdb limited this immuneACCESS table to in-frame rearrangements with V and J called. A share of clones is missing; checked studies link under half to unresolved V genes, and the rest is unexplained. V and J calls plus clone size are reproduced from that table; the DNA served to infer D and trimming. The sample profile shows about 150,000 clones; less than 90% of them were found once. The ten largest clones represent around 6.6% of the sample.

The receptor chain draws on TRBV5-5 and TRBJ1-1, with the D segment identity uncertain. The sequence derives from a male donor in good health and CMV-seropositive. Sequencing was performed on PBMCs. For the CDR3, the sequence is CASNLMTETEAFF. The nucleotide sequence is given as TGTGCCAGCAACCTTATGACGGAGACTGAAGCTTTCTTT.